This T cell receptor (beta chain) was retrieved from a study of OX40 agonist ivuxolimab in advanced cancers. Autoimmune disease history or systemic immunosuppression disqualified patients. Clones were sequenced by immunoSEQ multiplex PCR, and TCRdb holds only the in-frame ones, with some missing. The data hold more than 55,000 clones, with roughly 90% observed a single time. The CDR3 totals 13 residues. Germline V gene lookup returns CDR1 SQVTM and CDR2 ANQGSEA. Deletions cut 4 bases from V and 6 bases from J, with 12 bases between. This TCR was sampled from an adult with an advanced solid tumor such as melanoma, head and neck, liver or kidney cancer. The J gene is TRBJ1-4, the V gene TRBV29-1; D unclear. The source material was CD4+ or CD8+ T cells sorted from blood, sampled in a trial of the OX40 agonist ivuxolimab. The CDR3 reads CSVGESKDEKLFF. The CDR3, as DNA: TGCAGCGTTGGGGAGTCGAAGGATGAAAAACTGTTTTTT.